This is a list of T cell receptor beta chains from one sample in a study of cytomegalovirus exposure and HLA in healthy donors. The data were produced by immunoSEQ multiplex PCR, yet TCRdb's version contains in-frame clones alone and is incomplete. The table lists under 60,000 clones. The sample was PBMCs. The origin of the receptors is a woman aged 30 to 39 in good health and CMV-seropositive. Both conserved end residues are part of each CDR3. D genes are given only for firm matches.

>TRBJ2-5|17|TRBD1|TRBV14
TGTGCCAGCAGCCCCTGGGGACAGAGAGATTTACAAGAGACCCAGTACTTC
CASSPWGQRDLQETQYF
>TRBJ1-1|13|-|TRBV7-2
TGTGCCAGCAGCTTGGTACAAAACACTGAAGCTTTCTTT
CASSLVQNTEAFF
>TRBJ1-1|13|TRBD1|TRBV2
TGTGCCAGCGGGGGACAGGGGAACACTGAAGCTTTCTTT
CASGGQGNTEAFF
>TRBJ1-2|14|TRBD1|TRBV4-1
TGCGCCAGCAGCCAGGGGGACAGGGCCTATGGCTACACCTTC
CASSQGDRAYGYTF
>TRBJ2-7|11|-|TRBV29-1
TGCAGCGTTGAGTATTCCTACGAGCAGTACTTC
CSVEYSYEQYF
>TRBJ1-3|14|TRBD1|TRBV14
TGTGCCAGCAGCAGACAGGGGGCTGGAAACACCATATATTTT
CASSRQGAGNTIYF
>TRBJ2-2|15|TRBD1|TRBV18
TGTGCCAGCTCACCATTGACAGGGGACACCGGGGAGCTGTTTTTT
CASSPLTGDTGELFF
>TRBJ1-5|13|-|TRBV5-4
TGTGCCAGCAGCTTTGGCATTGATCAGCCCCAGCATTTT
CASSFGIDQPQHF
>TRBJ2-1|16|TRBD2|TRBV7-2
TGTGCCAGCAGCCTGGGACTAGCGGGGGCAGTCGGTGAGCAGTTCTTC
CASSLGLAGAVGEQFF
>TRBJ2-7|12|-|TRBV15
TGTGCCACCAGCGAGGGTCCACGCGAGCAGTACTTC
CATSEGPREQYF
>TRBJ2-7|16|TRBD1|TRBV5-1
TGCGCCAGCAGCTTTTGGCCGGACAGGGCGTCCTACGAGCAGTACTTC
CASSFWPDRASYEQYF
>TRBJ1-1|14|-|TRBV9
TGTGCCAGCAGCGTAGATACAACAAACACTGAAGCTTTCTTT
CASSVDTTNTEAFF
>TRBJ2-7|15|-|TRBV29-1
TGCAGCGTTGTCGCCGGACACCTAAGCTCCTACGAGCAGTACTTC
CSVVAGHLSSYEQYF
>TRBJ2-2|14|TRBD2|TRBV2
TGTGCCAGCGGACTAGCGGGAGGCGCCGGGGAGCTGTTTTTT
CASGLAGGAGELFF
>TRBJ2-7|15|TRBD1|TRBV11-3
TGTGCCAGCAGTCTCGGGACAGGGGAAGCCTACGAGCAGTACTTC
CASSLGTGEAYEQYF
>TRBJ2-7|16|-|TRBV2
TGTGCCAGCAGTGAGGGGCCAGGCAGAAGCCCCTACGAGCAGTACTTC
CASSEGPGRSPYEQYF
>TRBJ1-5|16|TRBD1|TRBV6-1
TGTGCCAGCAGTGAGTACAGGGGGCAAGGCAATCAGCCCCAGCATTTT
CASSEYRGQGNQPQHF
>TRBJ2-1|16|TRBD2|TRBV5-1
TGCGCCAGCAGCTCGTGGAGCGGGAGTGGGCTCAATGAGCAGTTCTTC
CASSSWSGSGLNEQFF
>TRBJ2-5|13|-|TRBV28
TGTGCCAGCAGCACCGGGGTCAAAGAGACCCAGTACTTC
CASSTGVKETQYF
>TRBJ2-1|11|-|TRBV19
TGTGCCAGTGGCCCTCGAAATGAGCAGTTCTTC
CASGPRNEQFF
>TRBJ2-7|15|-|TRBV9
TGTGCCAGCAGCGTAGATCGAGGACATTCCTACGAGCAGTACTTC
CASSVDRGHSYEQYF
>TRBJ2-7|15|TRBD1|TRBV14
TGTGCCAGCAGCCAAGGATGGACAGGAGCTGAAGAGCAGTACTTC
CASSQGWTGAEEQYF
>TRBJ2-7|16|TRBD2|TRBV7-9
TGTGCCAGCACCTTATTTAGGGACCCAGAAGCGGGAGAGCAGTACTTC
CASTLFRDPEAGEQYF
>TRBJ2-7|15|TRBD2|TRBV4-2
TGTGCCAGCAGCCGGGGACTAGCGGGGACCTACGAGCAGTACTTC
CASSRGLAGTYEQYF
>TRBJ2-3|12|-|TRBV2
TGTGCCAGCAGCGAGTCAGGAGATACGCAGTATTTT
CASSESGDTQYF
>TRBJ2-7|13|-|TRBV7-2
TGTGCCAGCAGCCCAGGGGACTCCTACGAGCAGTACTTC
CASSPGDSYEQYF
>TRBJ2-1|16|TRBD2|TRBV6-1
TGTGCCAGCAGTGAAATAGCGGGGGGGCTCTTTAATGAGCAGTTCTTC
CASSEIAGGLFNEQFF
>TRBJ2-2|14|-|TRBV29-1
TGCAGCGTTGAAGTAAGAGGCCACACCGGGGAGCTGTTTTTT
CSVEVRGHTGELFF
>TRBJ2-1|15|TRBD1|TRBV2
TGTGCCAGCAGCCAACAGGGGACAGCTTACAATGAGCAGTTCTTC
CASSQQGTAYNEQFF
>TRBJ2-1|16|TRBD1|TRBV6-5
TGTGCCAGCAGTTACCACCGGGACAGGGGTTTCAATGAGCAGTTCTTC
CASSYHRDRGFNEQFF
>TRBJ2-7|14|TRBD2|TRBV29-1
TGCAGCGTATCTCCGGGACTAGCGGGAGGCGAGCAGTACTTC
CSVSPGLAGGEQYF
>TRBJ1-2|14|-|TRBV5-4
TGTGCCAGCAGCTTGGCAGGAGGGAACTATGGCTACACCTTC
CASSLAGGNYGYTF
>TRBJ2-3|17|-|TRBV4-1
TGCGCCAGCAGCCATGACTCAAGACTGACGCTCACAGATACGCAGTATTTT
CASSHDSRLTLTDTQYF
>TRBJ2-5|13|-|TRBV7-3
TGTGCCAGCAGCTTAAACAGGGCAGAGACCCAGTACTTC
CASSLNRAETQYF
>TRBJ2-2|15|TRBD2|TRBV15
TGTGCCACCAGCAGGGGACTAGCGGGAACCGGGGAGCTGTTTTTT
CATSRGLAGTGELFF
>TRBJ2-7|18|-|TRBV28
TGTGCCAGCAGTTTATGGCAGGGCTTCGATCTACCTTCCTACGAGCAGTACTTC
CASSLWQGFDLPSYEQYF
>TRBJ1-1|14|-|TRBV29-1
TGCAGCGTTAGAGACAGCCTAAGATACACTGAAGCTTTCTTT
CSVRDSLRYTEAFF
>TRBJ1-2|15|-|TRBV6-1
TGTGCCAGCAGTGTACCAGAAGTTGGTGGCTATGGCTACACCTTC
CASSVPEVGGYGYTF
>TRBJ1-1|14|-|TRBV18
TGTGCCAGCTCACCAAATACAATGAACACTGAAGCTTTCTTT
CASSPNTMNTEAFF
>TRBJ2-3|13|-|TRBV13
TGTGCCAGCAGTACCCGGACAACAGATACGCAGTATTTT
CASSTRTTDTQYF
>TRBJ2-7|13|TRBD1|TRBV4-1
TGCGCCAGCAGCCAAGGACAGGGGGCTGAGCAGTACTTC
CASSQGQGAEQYF
>TRBJ1-5|13|-|TRBV29-1
TGCAGCGCCGGACAGCACCGCGATCAGCCCCAGCATTTT
CSAGQHRDQPQHF
>TRBJ2-7|16|TRBD2|TRBV4-1
TGCGCCAGCAGCCAAAGCGGGAGAGCTCACTACTACGAGCAGTACTTC
CASSQSGRAHYYEQYF
>TRBJ1-6|13|-|TRBV15
TGTGCCACCAGCAGCGTCTCCGCGGGGTCCCTCCACTTT
CATSSVSAGSLHF
>TRBJ2-3|15|-|TRBV7-2
TGTGCCAGCAGCCGTCGAGGCGGCACGGCAGATACGCAGTATTTT
CASSRRGGTADTQYF
>TRBJ2-1|15|-|TRBV7-8
TGTGCCAGCAGCCACAGGGTCAGTTCCTACAATGAGCAGTTCTTC
CASSHRVSSYNEQFF
>TRBJ2-7|11|-|TRBV30
TGTGCCTGGAGTGTGGGGGCCTGGAGGAACTTC
CAWSVGAWRNF